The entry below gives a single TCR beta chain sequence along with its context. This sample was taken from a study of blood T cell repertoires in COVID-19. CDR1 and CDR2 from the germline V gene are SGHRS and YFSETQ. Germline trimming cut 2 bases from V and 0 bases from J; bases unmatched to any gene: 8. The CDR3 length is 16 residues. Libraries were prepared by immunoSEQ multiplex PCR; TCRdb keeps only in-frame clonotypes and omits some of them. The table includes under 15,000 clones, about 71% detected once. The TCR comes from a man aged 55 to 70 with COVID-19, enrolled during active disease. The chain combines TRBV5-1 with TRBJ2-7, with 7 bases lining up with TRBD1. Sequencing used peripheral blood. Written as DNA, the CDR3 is TGCGCCAGCAGCTTATTTACGACAGGGCGCTCCTACGAGCAGTACTTC. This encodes CASSLFTTGRSYEQYF.